One sample yielded the 13 T cell receptor beta chains listed below, sequenced in a study of cytomegalovirus exposure and HLA in healthy donors. Primers for the PCR totalled 60 Vbeta and 13 Jbeta. The repertoire was sequenced with immunoSEQ multiplex PCR; TCRdb's copy has only in-frame clones and lacks some. The table lists 250,000 to 350,000 clones, approximately 90% of them singletons, with approximately 4.3% in the top ten. The sequenced material came from PBMCs. The receptors stem from a middle-aged man in good health and CMV-seropositive.

The gene calls are TRBV5-1 and TRBJ1-5; D is perhaps TRBD1 (5 bases). The length of the CDR3 is 15 residues. CDR1 SGHRS and CDR2 YFSETQ come from the germline V gene. Trimming stripped 4 bases from V and 5 bases from J, with 16 bases between. The CDR3 DNA follows: TGCGCCAGCAGCCGCGGGGGAACGGGGGATCAGCCCCAGCATTTT. This codes for CASSRGGTGDQPQHF.

The CDR3 region is CASSELAVTYNEQFF. The CDR3 coding sequence is TGTGCCAGCAGTGAGTTGGCGGTAACCTACAATGAGCAGTTCTTC. The chain carries TRBV2 and TRBJ2-1; no clear D. This CDR3 has 15 amino acids. Trimming took 3 bases from V and 2 from J, leaving 11 bases between them. The V gene's germline CDR1 is SNHLY and CDR2 FYNNEI.

As concerns this clone: Additional DNA sequences in this sample encode the identical CDR3. The chain combines TRBV19 with TRBJ2-7; 7 bases align to TRBD1. The CDR3 is 12 residues long. Per the germline V gene, CDR1 is LNHDA and CDR2 is SQIVND (reference sequence). V was pared by 6 bases and J by 2 bases, with 1 base of the junction left unmatched. The CDR3 nucleotides read TGTGCCAGTAGCGACAGGGCCTACGAGCAGTACTTC. It yields the protein CASSDRAYEQYF. The full variable domain, completed using reference TRBV19 and TRBJ2-7, is DGGITQSPKYLFRKEGQNVTLSCEQNLNHDAMYWYRQDPGQGLRLIYYSQIVNDFQKGDIAEGYSVSREKKESFPLTVTSAQKNPTAFYLCASSDRAYEQYFGPGTRLTVT.

This clone has a handful of counts. CDR3 region: CASSRRDLIYEQYF. CDR3 nucleotides: TGTGCCAGCAGCCGCCGGGACTTAATCTACGAGCAGTACTTC. The V call is TRBV7-2, the J call TRBJ2-7, with D maybe TRBD2 (6 bases). This CDR3 comprises 14 residues. The germline gives CDR1 SGHTA, CDR2 FQGNSA. Trimming left V 5 bases short and J 3 bases short, with 14 bases between.

The rearrangement joins TRBV5-1 to TRBJ2-3; 9 nucleotides line up with TRBD1. In germline, CDR1 is SGHRS, CDR2 YFSETQ. The CDR3 sequence is 16 residues long. Trimming at V came to 0 bases and at J to 4 bases, leaving 6 bases not matched to a gene. This CDR3 is CASSLAGTGYADTQYF. Here the CDR3 DNA reads TGCGCCAGCAGCTTGGCCGGGACAGGGTACGCAGATACGCAGTATTTT.

V gene TRBV5-1 combines with J gene TRBJ2-5; 7 bases agree with TRBD1. With 0 bases clipped from V and 1 base from J, the junction kept 3 bases outside the gene matches. This CDR3 spans 15 amino acids. From germline, CDR1 is SGHRS and CDR2 YFSETQ. The CDR3 coding sequence is TGCGCCAGCAGCTTGGAGGCAGGGGGCCAAGAGACCCAGTACTTC. The encoded protein is CASSLEAGGQETQYF.

The rearrangement links TRBV4-3 to TRBJ2-7; 7 nucleotides align to TRBD1. V lost 1 base to trimming and J lost 2 bases; unmatched junction nucleotides: 8. The length of the CDR3 is 16 residues. CDR1 and CDR2 (germline): LGHNA, YSLEER. The CDR3 sequence: CASSQALQGPPYEQYF. The CDR3 nucleotides are TGCGCCAGCAGCCAAGCCTTACAGGGGCCGCCCTACGAGCAGTACTTC.

The J gene is TRBJ2-5, the V gene TRBV28; the D gene is possibly TRBD1 (5 bases). The V and J ends lost 7 bases and 2 bases respectively, with 11 bases between them. The CDR3 extends over 13 amino acids. CDR1 and CDR2 from the germline V gene are MDHEN and SYDVKM. The CDR3 region has the DNA TGTGCCAGCACCCCGACAGTTCAAGAGACCCAGTACTTC. Protein sequence: CASTPTVQETQYF.

V and J are TRBV5-1 and TRBJ2-1; 10 bases fit TRBD2. The CDR3 consists of 16 residues. Per germline, CDR1 SGHRS and CDR2 YFSETQ. V gave up 0 bases and J gave up 6 bases; unmatched junction bases: 6. The CDR3 DNA reads as TGCGCCAGCAGCTTGGCCTCTAGCGGGAGAGGCAATGAGCAGTTCTTC. It yields the protein CASSLASSGRGNEQFF.

The gene calls are TRBV30 and TRBJ2-7; D is possibly TRBD2 (6 bases). CDR3 length equals 16 residues. V was pared by 2 bases and J by 6 bases, with 23 bases between. The germline V gene encodes CDR1 GTSNPN and CDR2 SVGIG (reference sequence). The CDR3 spells CAWSREDSDGGSEQYF. The CDR3 coding sequence is TGTGCCTGGAGTAGGGAGGATAGTGATGGGGGGAGCGAGCAGTACTTC.

The V call is TRBV29-1, the J call TRBJ1-2; possibly TRBD1 for D (6 bases). There are 14 residues in the CDR3. V lost 1 base to trimming and J lost 3 bases, with 12 bases between them. Germline CDR1 SQVTM, CDR2 ANQGSEA. The CDR3 DNA is TGCAGCGTTGAAGCTGGAAGGGGGTACTATGGCTACACCTTC. Protein product: CSVEAGRGYYGYTF.

V and J are TRBV28 and TRBJ2-3; TRBD2 agrees at 7 bases. In germline, CDR1 is MDHEN, CDR2 SYDVKM. The CDR3 is made up of 15 amino acids. V dropped 2 bases and J dropped 1; count of bases not matched to a gene: 3. The chain's CDR3 is CASSLGGGGTDTQYF. CDR3 sequence (DNA): TGTGCCAGCAGTTTAGGGGGGGGAGGCACAGATACGCAGTATTTT.

The chain has TRBV5-1 and TRBJ1-3, with D tentatively TRBD1 (5 bases). The germline V gene encodes CDR1 SGHRS and CDR2 YFSETQ. The germline V and J ends were trimmed by 4 bases and 1 base, with 9 bases remaining between them. The CDR3 consists of 14 residues. CDR3 sequence (DNA): TGCGCCAGCAGCACTCAGGGTTCTGGAAACACCATATATTTT. Protein: CASSTQGSGNTIYF.